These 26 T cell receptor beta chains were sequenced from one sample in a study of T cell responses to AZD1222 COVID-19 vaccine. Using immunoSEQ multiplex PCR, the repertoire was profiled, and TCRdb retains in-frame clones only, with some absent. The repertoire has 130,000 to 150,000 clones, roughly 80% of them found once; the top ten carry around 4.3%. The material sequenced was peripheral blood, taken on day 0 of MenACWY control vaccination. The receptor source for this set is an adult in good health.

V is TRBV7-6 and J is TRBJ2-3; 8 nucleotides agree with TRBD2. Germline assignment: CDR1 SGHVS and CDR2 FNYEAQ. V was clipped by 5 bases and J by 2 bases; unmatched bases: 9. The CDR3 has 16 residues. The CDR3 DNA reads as TGTGCCAGCAGCACCTCTGGCGGGGGGAACACAGATACGCAGTATTTT. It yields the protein CASSTSGGGNTDTQYF.

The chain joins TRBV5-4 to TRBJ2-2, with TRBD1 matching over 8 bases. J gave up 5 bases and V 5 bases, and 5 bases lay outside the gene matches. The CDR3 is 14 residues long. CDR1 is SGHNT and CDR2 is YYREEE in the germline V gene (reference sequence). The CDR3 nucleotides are TGTGCCAGCAGAGGACAGGGTATGACCGGGGAGCTGTTTTTT. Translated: CASRGQGMTGELFF.

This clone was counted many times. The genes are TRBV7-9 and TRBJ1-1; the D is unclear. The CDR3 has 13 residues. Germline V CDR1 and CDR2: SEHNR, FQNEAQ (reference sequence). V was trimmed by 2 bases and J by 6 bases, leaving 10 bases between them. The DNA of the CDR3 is TGTGCCAGCAGCTTACTACAGACTGCTGAAGCTTTCTTT. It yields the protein CASSLLQTAEAFF.

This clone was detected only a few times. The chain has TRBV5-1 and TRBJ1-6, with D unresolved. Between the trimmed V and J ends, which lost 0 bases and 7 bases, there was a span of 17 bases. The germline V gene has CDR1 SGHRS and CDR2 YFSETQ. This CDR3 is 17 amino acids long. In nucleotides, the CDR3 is TGCGCCAGCAGCTTGGATGGAGGGAAACCCCAAAATTCACCCCTCCACTTT. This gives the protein CASSLDGGKPQNSPLHF.

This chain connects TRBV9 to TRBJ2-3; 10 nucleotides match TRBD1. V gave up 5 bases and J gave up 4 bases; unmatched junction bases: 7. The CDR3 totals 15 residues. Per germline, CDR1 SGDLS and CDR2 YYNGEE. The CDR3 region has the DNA TGTGCCAGCAGTCAGGACAGGGGGGGCGCAGATACGCAGTATTTT. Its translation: CASSQDRGGADTQYF.

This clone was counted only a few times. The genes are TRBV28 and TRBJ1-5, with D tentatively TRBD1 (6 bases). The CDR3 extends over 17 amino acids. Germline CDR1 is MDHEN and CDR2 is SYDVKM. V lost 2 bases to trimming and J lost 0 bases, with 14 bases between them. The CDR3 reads CASSLLGTPYSNQPQHF. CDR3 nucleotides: TGTGCCAGCAGTTTACTCGGGACACCATATAGCAATCAGCCCCAGCATTTT.

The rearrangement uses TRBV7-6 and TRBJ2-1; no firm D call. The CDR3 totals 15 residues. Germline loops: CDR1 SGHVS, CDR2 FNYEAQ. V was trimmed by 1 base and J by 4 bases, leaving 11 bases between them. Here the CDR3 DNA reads TGTGCCAGCAGCTTAGGGTCGGCACTTTACAATGAGCAGTTCTTC. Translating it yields CASSLGSALYNEQFF.

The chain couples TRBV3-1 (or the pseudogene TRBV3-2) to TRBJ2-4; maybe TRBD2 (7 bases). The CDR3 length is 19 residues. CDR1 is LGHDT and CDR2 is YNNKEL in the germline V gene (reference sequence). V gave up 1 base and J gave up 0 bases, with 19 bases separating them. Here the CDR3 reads CASSQARGGDILAKNIQYF. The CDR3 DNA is TGTGCCAGCAGCCAAGCCAGAGGGGGGGACATTCTAGCCAAAAACATTCAGTACTTC.

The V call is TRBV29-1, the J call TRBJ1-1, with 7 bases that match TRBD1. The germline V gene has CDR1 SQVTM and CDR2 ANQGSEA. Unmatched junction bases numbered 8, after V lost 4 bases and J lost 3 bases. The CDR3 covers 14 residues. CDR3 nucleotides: TGCAGCGTTGGACAGGGTCTGATGGACACTGAAGCTTTCTTT. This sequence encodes CSVGQGLMDTEAFF.

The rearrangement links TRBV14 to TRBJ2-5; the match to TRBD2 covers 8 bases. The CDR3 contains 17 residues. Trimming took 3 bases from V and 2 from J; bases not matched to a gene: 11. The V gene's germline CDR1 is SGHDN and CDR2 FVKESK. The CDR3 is CASSHLKLAERQETQYF. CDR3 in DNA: TGTGCCAGCAGCCATTTGAAACTAGCGGAACGACAAGAGACCCAGTACTTC.

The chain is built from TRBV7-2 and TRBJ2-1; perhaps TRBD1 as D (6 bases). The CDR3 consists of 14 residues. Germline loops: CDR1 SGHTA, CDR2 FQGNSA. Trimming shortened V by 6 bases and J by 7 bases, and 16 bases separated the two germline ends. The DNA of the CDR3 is TGTGCCAGCAGTCCAGAAACAGGGATGAATGAGCAGTTCTTC. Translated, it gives CASSPETGMNEQFF.

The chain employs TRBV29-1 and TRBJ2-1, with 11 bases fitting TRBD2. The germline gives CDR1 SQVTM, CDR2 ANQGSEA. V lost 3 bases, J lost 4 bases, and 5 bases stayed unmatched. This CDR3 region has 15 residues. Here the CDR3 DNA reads TGCAGCGTTGACAGGCTAGCGGGGGGTTACAATGAGCAGTTCTTC. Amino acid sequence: CSVDRLAGGYNEQFF.

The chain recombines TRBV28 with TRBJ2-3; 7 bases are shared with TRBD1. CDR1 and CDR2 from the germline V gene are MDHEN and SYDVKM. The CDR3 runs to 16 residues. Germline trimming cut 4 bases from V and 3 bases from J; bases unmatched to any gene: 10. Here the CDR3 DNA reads TGTGCCAGCAGTTCCCCATCGACAGGGAGTACAGATACGCAGTATTTT. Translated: CASSSPSTGSTDTQYF.

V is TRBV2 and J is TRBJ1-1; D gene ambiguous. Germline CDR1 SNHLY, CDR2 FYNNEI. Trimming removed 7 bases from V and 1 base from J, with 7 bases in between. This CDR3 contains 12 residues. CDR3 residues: CASTPQNTEAFF. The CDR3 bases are TGTGCCAGCACCCCACAGAACACTGAAGCTTTCTTT.

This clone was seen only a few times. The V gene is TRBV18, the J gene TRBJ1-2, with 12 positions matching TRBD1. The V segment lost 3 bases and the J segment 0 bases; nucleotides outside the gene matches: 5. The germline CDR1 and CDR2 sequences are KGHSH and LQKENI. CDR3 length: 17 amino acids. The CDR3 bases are TGTGCCAGCTCACCCACCGGGACAGGGGGCTCTAACTATGGCTACACCTTC. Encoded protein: CASSPTGTGGSNYGYTF.

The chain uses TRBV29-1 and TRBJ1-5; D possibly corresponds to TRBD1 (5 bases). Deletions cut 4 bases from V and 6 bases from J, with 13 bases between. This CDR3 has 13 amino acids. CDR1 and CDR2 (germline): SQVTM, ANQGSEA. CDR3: CSVGGGVGQPQHF. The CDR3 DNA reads TGCAGCGTTGGGGGCGGGGTGGGTCAGCCCCAGCATTTT.

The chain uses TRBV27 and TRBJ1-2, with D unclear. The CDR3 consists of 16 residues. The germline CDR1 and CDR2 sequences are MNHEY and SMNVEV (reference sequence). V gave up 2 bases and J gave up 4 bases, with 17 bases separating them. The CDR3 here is CASSLKGGSPTYGYTF. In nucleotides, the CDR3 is TGTGCCAGCAGTTTAAAGGGTGGGAGCCCCACCTATGGCTACACCTTC.

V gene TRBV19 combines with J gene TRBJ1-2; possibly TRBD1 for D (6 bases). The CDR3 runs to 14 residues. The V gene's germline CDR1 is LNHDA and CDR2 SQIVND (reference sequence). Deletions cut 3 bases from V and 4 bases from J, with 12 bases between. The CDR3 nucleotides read TGTGCCAGTAGTATTCAGGGGATCTTCTATGGCTACACCTTC. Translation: CASSIQGIFYGYTF.

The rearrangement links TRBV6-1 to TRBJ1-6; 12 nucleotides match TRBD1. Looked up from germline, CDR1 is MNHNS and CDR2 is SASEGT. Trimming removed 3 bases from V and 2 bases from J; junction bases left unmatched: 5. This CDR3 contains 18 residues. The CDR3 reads CASSDTGTGGTYNSPLHF. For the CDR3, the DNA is TGTGCCAGCAGTGATACCGGGACAGGGGGCACCTATAATTCACCCCTCCACTTT.

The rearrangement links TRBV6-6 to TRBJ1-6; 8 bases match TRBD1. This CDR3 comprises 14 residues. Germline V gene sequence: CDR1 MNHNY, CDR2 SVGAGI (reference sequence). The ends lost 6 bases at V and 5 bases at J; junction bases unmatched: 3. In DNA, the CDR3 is TGTGCCAGCAGACAGGGGGAGGATAATTCACCCCTCCACTTT. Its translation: CASRQGEDNSPLHF.

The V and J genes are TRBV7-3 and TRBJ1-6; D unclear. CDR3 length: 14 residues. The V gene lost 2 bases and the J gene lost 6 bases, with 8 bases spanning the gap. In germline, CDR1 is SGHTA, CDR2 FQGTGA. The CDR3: CASSLGQVNSPLHF. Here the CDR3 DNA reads TGTGCCAGCAGCTTAGGGCAGGTTAATTCACCCCTCCACTTT.

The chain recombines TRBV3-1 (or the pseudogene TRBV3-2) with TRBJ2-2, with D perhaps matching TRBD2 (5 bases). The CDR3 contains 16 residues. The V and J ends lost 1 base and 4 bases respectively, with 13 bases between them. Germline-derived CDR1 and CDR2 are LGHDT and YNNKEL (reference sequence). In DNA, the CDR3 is TGTGCCAGCAGCCAAGTTCGAGCGGTTGGCACCGGGGAGCTGTTTTTT. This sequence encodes CASSQVRAVGTGELFF.

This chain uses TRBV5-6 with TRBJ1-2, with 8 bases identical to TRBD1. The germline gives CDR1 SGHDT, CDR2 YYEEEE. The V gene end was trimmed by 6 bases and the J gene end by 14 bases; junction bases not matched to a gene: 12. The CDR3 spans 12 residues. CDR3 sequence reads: CASNPLTGVETF. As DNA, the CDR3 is TGTGCCAGCAACCCTCTGACAGGGGTGGAAACCTTC.

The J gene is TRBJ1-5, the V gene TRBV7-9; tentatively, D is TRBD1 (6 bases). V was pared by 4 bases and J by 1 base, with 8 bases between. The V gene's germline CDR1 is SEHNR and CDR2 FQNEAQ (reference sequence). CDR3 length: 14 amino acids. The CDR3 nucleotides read TGTGCCAGCAGCTCAGACAGGAGCAATCAGCCCCAGCATTTT. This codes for CASSSDRSNQPQHF.

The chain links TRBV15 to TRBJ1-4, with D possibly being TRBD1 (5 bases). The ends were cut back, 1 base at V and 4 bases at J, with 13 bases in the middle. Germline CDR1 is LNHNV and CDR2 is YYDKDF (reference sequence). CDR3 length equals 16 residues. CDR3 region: CATSRGGERINEKLFF. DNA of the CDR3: TGTGCCACCAGCAGAGGAGGGGAGAGGATTAATGAAAAACTGTTTTTT. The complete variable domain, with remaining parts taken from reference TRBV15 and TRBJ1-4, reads DAMVIQNPRYQVTQFGKPVTLSCSQTLNHNVMYWYQQKSSQAPKLLFHYYDKDFNNEADTPDNFQSRRPNTSFCFLDIRSPGLGDTAMYLCATSRGGERINEKLFFGSGTQLSVL.

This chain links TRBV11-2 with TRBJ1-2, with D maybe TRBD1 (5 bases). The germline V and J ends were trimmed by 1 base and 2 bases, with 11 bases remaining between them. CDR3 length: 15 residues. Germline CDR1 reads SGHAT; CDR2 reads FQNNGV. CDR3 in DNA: TGTGCCAGCAGCTTAGTACCTTCAGGGAACTATGGCTACACCTTC. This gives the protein CASSLVPSGNYGYTF.